A selection of T cell receptor beta chains follows, all from one sample in a study of T cells in Graves' hyperthyroidism and ophthalmopathy. Each CDR3 protein gets one entry after TCRdb re-called the multiplex PCR reads with MiXCR. The top ten clones hold 13% to 15% of a sample with around 440,000 distinct CDR3 sequences, around a sixth of them seen once. Sequencing was performed on blood. These receptors were obtained from a woman aged 18 to 35 with Graves' hyperthyroidism. CDR3s include the opening cysteine and the closing phenylalanine or tryptophan. A D gene is named only where the DNA matches it firmly. Clone size is given for some rows only: seen once, a few or many times, or a class if the clone is expanded.

v_gene,abundance,j_gene,d_gene,CDR3aa,CDR3nt
TRBV24-1,many,TRBJ2-7,.,CATSEPPSHEQYF,TGTGCCACCAGTGAACCCCCCTCTCACGAGCAGTACTTC
TRBV6-2/TRBV6-3,few,TRBJ2-1,.,CASTPGTPLNGNEQFF,TGTGCCAGCACCCCCGGGACCCCTCTCAATGGCAATGAGCAGTTCTTC
TRBV11-2,.,TRBJ2-7,TRBD2,CASSRVAGDIYEQYF,TGTGCCAGCAGCCGGGTGGCGGGGGATATCTACGAGCAGTACTTC
TRBV6-1,many,TRBJ2-1,TRBD2,CASSKGGLAGYNEQFF,TGTGCCAGCAGTAAAGGTGGACTAGCAGGATACAATGAGCAGTTCTTC
TRBV11-3,many,TRBJ2-2,TRBD1,CATQQGANTGELFF,TGTGCCACACAACAGGGGGCGAACACCGGGGAGCTGTTTTTT
TRBV12-3/TRBV12-4,.,TRBJ2-6,.,CAGSSRQDSGANVLTF,TGTGCCGGCAGTTCCCGACAGGACTCTGGGGCCAACGTCCTGACTTTC
TRBV4-2,.,TRBJ1-4,.,CASSHREASINEKLFF,TGTGCCAGCAGCCACCGCGAGGCCTCCATTAATGAAAAACTGTTTTTT
TRBV12-3/TRBV12-4,many,TRBJ1-2,.,CASSLRFGVYGYTF,TGTGCCAGCAGTTTAAGGTTTGGCGTCTATGGCTACACCTTC
TRBV7-8,few,TRBJ2-1,.,CASSRPASQQKFF,TGTGCCAGCAGCCGCCCAGCCAGCCAGCAGAAGTTCTTC
TRBV6-1,.,TRBJ2-3,.,CASSEFARSNQPQYF,TGTGCCAGCAGTGAATTCGCTAGGTCCAATCAGCCCCAGTATTTT
TRBV6-1,many,TRBJ1-1,.,CASNDPTTEAFF,TGTGCCAGCAACGACCCCACCACTGAAGCTTTCTTT
TRBV4-2,.,TRBJ1-2,TRBD1,CASSPDVGGLSYGYTF,TGTGCCAGCAGCCCAGACGTAGGGGGCTTATCCTATGGCTACACCTTC
TRBV29-1,many,TRBJ2-5,.,CSVGGSWETQYF,TGCAGCGTTGGGGGGAGCTGGGAGACCCAGTACTTC
TRBV7-9,.,TRBJ1-1,.,CASSLGETEGDTEAFF,TGTGCCAGCAGCTTAGGGGAGACAGAAGGGGACACTGAAGCTTTCTTT
TRBV6-2/TRBV6-3,.,TRBJ2-2,.,CASSTSGLAGSTGELFF,.
TRBV10-3,many,TRBJ1-2,.,CAISESRDYGYTF,TGTGCCATCAGTGAGTCTAGGGACTATGGCTACACCTTC
TRBV7-2,.,TRBJ2-1,TRBD2,CASSLDRLAGANEQFF,TGTGCCAGCAGCTTAGATCGGCTAGCGGGAGCTAATGAGCAGTTCTTC
TRBV20-1,few,TRBJ2-3,TRBD2,CSARVAGAGGTQYF,TGCAGTGCTAGAGTAGCGGGAGCGGGAGGTACGCAGTATTTT
TRBV27,many,TRBJ1-5,.,CASSLIGGRRGQPQHF,TGTGCCAGCAGTTTAATAGGTGGGCGACGGGGTCAGCCCCAGCATTTT
TRBV25-1,.,TRBJ1-6,.,CASSVAGVSYNSPLHF,TGTGCCAGCAGTGTGGCAGGAGTCTCCTATAATTCACCCCTCCACTTT
TRBV6-1,.,TRBJ1-4,.,CASSANEAGEEKLFF,TGTGCCAGCAGTGCCAATGAGGCGGGAGAAGAAAAACTGTTTTTT
TRBV6-1,many,TRBJ2-3,TRBD2,CASSTYSGGVTDTQYF,TGTGCCAGCAGTACCTATAGCGGGGGGGTTACAGATACGCAGTATTTT
TRBV2,.,TRBJ2-6,.,CASGSAGQTFSGANVLTF,TGTGCCAGCGGGTCGGCAGGACAGACCTTCTCTGGGGCCAACGTCCTGACTTTC
TRBV11-2,many,TRBJ1-3,.,CASSLYGLIGNTIYF,TGTGCCAGCAGCTTATACGGTCTGATTGGAAACACCATATATTTT
TRBV11-2,many,TRBJ2-1,TRBD2,CASSLIGGSSYNEQFF,TGTGCCAGCAGCTTAATTGGCGGGAGTAGCTACAATGAGCAGTTCTTC
TRBV2,many,TRBJ2-3,TRBD2,CASRGAGQRGGSDTQYF,TGTGCCAGCAGGGGGGCGGGGCAGCGGGGGGGCTCAGATACGCAGTATTTT
TRBV2,many,TRBJ1-2,.,CASSGGAGAGNRYGYTF,TGTGCCAGCAGTGGGGGGGCCGGTGCTGGTAACCGCTATGGCTACACCTTC
TRBV6-2/TRBV6-3,many,TRBJ2-5,.,CASRTGTSRETQYF,TGTGCCAGCAGGACCGGGACATCTCGCGAGACCCAGTACTTC
TRBV28,.,TRBJ1-6,.,CASSLVLQGFGNSPLHF,TGTGCCAGCAGCTTAGTCCTGCAAGGGTTCGGTAATTCACCCCTCCACTTT
TRBV6-2/TRBV6-3,few,TRBJ1-1,.,CASSYLGRLNTEAFF,TGTGCCAGCAGTTACCTGGGACGGCTGAACACTGAAGCTTTCTTT
TRBV5-8,few,TRBJ2-7,.,CASSRTGWDGEQYF,TGTGCCAGCAGCAGAACAGGGTGGGACGGGGAGCAGTACTTC
TRBV15,many,TRBJ2-3,TRBD1,CATSRETGGPDTQYF,TGTGCCACCAGCAGAGAAACAGGGGGCCCAGATACGCAGTATTTT
TRBV5-1,few,TRBJ1-2,.,CASSLERPRQGVGYTF,TGCGCCAGCAGCTTGGAGCGCCCGAGGCAGGGAGTTGGCTACACCTTC
TRBV28,many,TRBJ2-1,.,CASSLQLYNEQFF,TGTGCCAGCAGTTTGCAGCTTTACAATGAGCAGTTCTTC
TRBV6-1,.,TRBJ1-6,TRBD1,CASSEEDRGFNSPLHF,TGTGCCAGCAGTGAAGAAGACAGGGGATTCAATTCACCCCTCCACTTT
TRBV19,.,TRBJ2-7,.,CASSIGRDYEQYF,TGTGCCAGTAGTATAGGCAGAGATTACGAGCAGTACTTC
TRBV7-2,many,TRBJ2-3,.,CASSLGVTDTQYF,TGTGCCAGCAGCTTAGGGGTGACAGATACGCAGTATTTT
TRBV7-2,.,TRBJ1-2,.,CASSSQDPPYGYTF,TGTGCCAGCAGCTCCCAGGACCCTCCCTATGGCTACACCTTC
TRBV5-1,many,TRBJ1-5,.,CASSLDGGDQPQHF,TGCGCCAGCAGCTTAGATGGCGGGGATCAGCCCCAGCATTTT
TRBV6-2/TRBV6-3,many,TRBJ1-5,.,CASSHPGGGQPQHF,TGTGCCAGCAGTCATCCGGGGGGGGGCCAGCCCCAGCATTTT
TRBV7-2,many,TRBJ2-2,.,CASSSGRGRPTGELFF,TGTGCCAGCAGCTCCGGCCGGGGGCGCCCTACCGGGGAGCTGTTTTTT
TRBV2,many,TRBJ2-1,.,CASSEGGYNEQFF,TGTGCCAGCAGTGAGGGCGGATACAATGAGCAGTTCTTC
TRBV6-4,few,TRBJ1-1,.,CASSKEYRTEAFF,TGTGCCAGCTCTAAAGAGTATAGGACTGAAGCTTTCTTT
TRBV5-1,many,TRBJ2-3,.,CASSQYTDTQYF,TGCGCCAGCAGCCAATACACAGATACGCAGTATTTT
TRBV7-8,.,TRBJ2-1,.,CASSLAGGPFNEQFF,TGTGCCAGCAGCTTAGCGGGGGGGCCTTTCAATGAGCAGTTCTTC
TRBV9,few,TRBJ2-1,TRBD2,CASSVAITGGDNEQFF,TGTGCCAGCAGCGTAGCCATTACGGGAGGGGACAATGAGCAGTTCTTC
TRBV19,few,TRBJ1-6,TRBD1,CASRWWTGTDSPLHF,TGTGCCAGTAGATGGTGGACAGGTACGGATTCACCCCTCCACTTT
TRBV24-1,many,TRBJ2-2,.,CATSDTDKNTGELFF,TGTGCCACCAGTGATACCGACAAGAACACCGGGGAGCTGTTTTTT
TRBV13,many,TRBJ1-2,.,CASSLRKYYGYTF,TGTGCCAGCAGCTTACGGAAGTACTATGGCTACACCTTC
TRBV11-2,few,TRBJ2-1,TRBD2,CASSSNRGSGRAGEQFF,TGTGCCAGCAGCTCCAACCGAGGTAGCGGGAGGGCAGGGGAGCAGTTCTTC
TRBV20-1,many,TRBJ2-2,.,CSATRTGAGGGELFF,TGCAGTGCAACCCGGACGGGGGCGGGTGGCGGGGAGCTGTTTTTT
TRBV12-3/TRBV12-4,.,TRBJ2-7,TRBD2,CASSPHTGTSAFYEQYF,TGTGCCAGCAGTCCCCACACCGGGACTAGCGCCTTCTACGAGCAGTACTTC
TRBV7-8,many,TRBJ2-5,.,CASSLARGQETQYF,TGTGCCAGCAGCTTAGCGCGGGGTCAAGAGACCCAGTACTTC
TRBV18,few,TRBJ2-5,.,CASSPSGGGPGETQYF,TGTGCCAGCTCACCCTCCGGTGGGGGGCCAGGGGAGACCCAGTACTTC
TRBV5-6,many,TRBJ2-3,TRBD2,CASSFGLAGGADTQYF,TGTGCCAGCAGCTTCGGACTAGCGGGGGGCGCAGATACGCAGTATTTT
TRBV20-1,many,TRBJ2-7,.,CSARPDASHYEQYF,TGCAGTGCGAGACCAGACGCCAGCCACTACGAGCAGTACTTC
TRBV28,.,TRBJ1-3,.,CASIGHTIYF,TGTGCCAGCATCGGGCACACCATATATTTT
TRBV28,many,TRBJ1-2,TRBD1,CASSLGDRVGYTF,TGTGCCAGCAGTTTGGGGGACAGGGTTGGCTACACCTTC
TRBV20-1,few,TRBJ1-1,.,CSASILTGNTEAFF,TGCAGTGCTAGTATCCTAACAGGGAACACTGAAGCTTTCTTT
TRBV7-3,many,TRBJ1-5,.,CASSLRADYSNQPQHF,TGTGCCAGCAGCTTAAGGGCGGACTATAGCAATCAGCCCCAGCATTTT